This T cell receptor (beta chain) was recorded in a study of early T cells in non-severe SARS-CoV-2 infection. Across the whole study: RNA in bulk from unsorted whole blood was sequenced, and chains were unpaired.

Unmatched junction bases numbered 3, after V lost 5 bases and J lost 3 bases. The CDR3 extends over 12 amino acids. Germline CDR1 DFQATT, CDR2 SNEGSKA (reference sequence). Unique molecular identifiers tagged individual cDNA molecules. TCRdb ran MiXCR on the 5' RACE reads and lists one entry per CDR3 protein. The data show just under 65,000 distinct CDR3 sequences, around 6.5% seen once. This clonotype was counted between two and nine times. The sequences come from whole blood, collected at baseline. This sequence joins TRBV20-1 and TRBJ2-7; 8 bases line up with TRBD1. This receptor was identified in an adult who was a healthcare worker with PCR-confirmed SARS-CoV-2 infection or an uninfected control (not recorded which). The DNA of the CDR3 is TGCAGTGCTCGGGACAGGATCTACGAGCAGTACTTC. It codes for CSARDRIYEQYF.